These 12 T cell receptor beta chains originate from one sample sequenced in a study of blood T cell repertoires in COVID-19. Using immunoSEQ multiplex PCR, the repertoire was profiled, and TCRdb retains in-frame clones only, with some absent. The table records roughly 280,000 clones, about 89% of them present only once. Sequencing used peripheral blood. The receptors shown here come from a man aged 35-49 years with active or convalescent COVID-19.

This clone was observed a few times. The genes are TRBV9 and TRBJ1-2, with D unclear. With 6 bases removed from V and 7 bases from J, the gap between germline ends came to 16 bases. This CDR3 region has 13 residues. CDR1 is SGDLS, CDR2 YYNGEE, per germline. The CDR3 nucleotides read TGTGCCAGCACCATTTTTGAGGGATTTGGCTACACCTTC. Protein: CASTIFEGFGYTF.

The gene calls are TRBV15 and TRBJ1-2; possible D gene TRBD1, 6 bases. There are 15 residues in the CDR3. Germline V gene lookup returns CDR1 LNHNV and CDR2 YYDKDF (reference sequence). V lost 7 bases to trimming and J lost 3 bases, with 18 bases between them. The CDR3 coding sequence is TGTGCCACCACTAACCGCCCGGGGGGGCACTATGGCTACACCTTC. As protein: CATTNRPGGHYGYTF.

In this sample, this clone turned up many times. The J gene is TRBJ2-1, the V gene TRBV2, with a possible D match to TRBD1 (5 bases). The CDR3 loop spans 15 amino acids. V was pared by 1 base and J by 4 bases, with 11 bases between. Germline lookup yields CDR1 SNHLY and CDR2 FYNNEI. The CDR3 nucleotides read TGTGCCAGCAGTGAAGGCAGGGCCGGTTACAATGAGCAGTTCTTC. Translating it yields CASSEGRAGYNEQFF.

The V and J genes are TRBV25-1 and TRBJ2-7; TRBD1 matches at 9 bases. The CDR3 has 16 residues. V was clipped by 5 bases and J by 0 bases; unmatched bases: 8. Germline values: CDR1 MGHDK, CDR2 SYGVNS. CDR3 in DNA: TGTGCCAGCAGTAACGACAGGGGGGAAAGCTCCTACGAGCAGTACTTC. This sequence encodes CASSNDRGESSYEQYF.

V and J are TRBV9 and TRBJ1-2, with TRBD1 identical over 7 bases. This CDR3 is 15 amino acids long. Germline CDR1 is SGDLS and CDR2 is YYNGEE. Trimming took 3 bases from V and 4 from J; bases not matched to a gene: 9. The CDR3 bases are TGTGCCAGCAGCGCACAGGGGCTCGTTCGCTATGGCTACACCTTC. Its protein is CASSAQGLVRYGYTF.

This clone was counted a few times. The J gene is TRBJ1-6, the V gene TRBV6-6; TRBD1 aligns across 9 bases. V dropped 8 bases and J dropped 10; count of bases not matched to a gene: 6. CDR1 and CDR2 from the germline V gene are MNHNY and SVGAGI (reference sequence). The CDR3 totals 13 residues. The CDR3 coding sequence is TGTGCCAGCGGGGGACAGGGTGGGTCACCCCTCCACTTT. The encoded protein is CASGGQGGSPLHF.

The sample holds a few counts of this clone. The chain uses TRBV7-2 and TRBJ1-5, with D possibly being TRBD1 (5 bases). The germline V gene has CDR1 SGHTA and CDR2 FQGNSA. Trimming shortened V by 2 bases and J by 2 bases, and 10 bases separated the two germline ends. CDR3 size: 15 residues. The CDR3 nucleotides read TGTGCCAGCAGCTTACAGCAGGGTGGCAATCAGCCCCAGCATTTT. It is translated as CASSLQQGGNQPQHF.

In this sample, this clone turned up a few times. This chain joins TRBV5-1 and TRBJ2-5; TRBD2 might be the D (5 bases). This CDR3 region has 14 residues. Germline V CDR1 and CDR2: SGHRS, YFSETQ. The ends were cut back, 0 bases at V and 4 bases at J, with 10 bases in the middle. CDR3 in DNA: TGCGCCAGCAGCTTGGCGGGATGGGCAGAGACCCAGTACTTC. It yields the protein CASSLAGWAETQYF.

The CDR3, as DNA: TGTGCCAGCAGCTTTCCCGACAGGGGAGGGAATGAAGCTTTCTTT. This translates into CASSFPDRGGNEAFF. The J gene is TRBJ1-1, the V gene TRBV3-1 (or the pseudogene TRBV3-2), with 8 bases aligning to TRBD1. This CDR3 region has 15 residues. V lost 5 bases and J lost 7; bases outside the gene matches: 12. Per germline, CDR1 LGHDT and CDR2 YNNKEL (reference sequence).

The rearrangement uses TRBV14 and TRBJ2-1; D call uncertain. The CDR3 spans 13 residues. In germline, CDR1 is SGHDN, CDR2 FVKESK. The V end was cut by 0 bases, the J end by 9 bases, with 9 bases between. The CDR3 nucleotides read TGTGCCAGCAGCCAAGATTTCCAGTCTGAGCAGTTCTTC. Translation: CASSQDFQSEQFF.

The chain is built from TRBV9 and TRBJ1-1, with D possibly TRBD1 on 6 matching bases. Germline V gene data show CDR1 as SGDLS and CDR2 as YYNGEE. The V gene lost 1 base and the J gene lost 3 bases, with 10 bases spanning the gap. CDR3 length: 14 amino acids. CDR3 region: CASSVTGTHTEAFF. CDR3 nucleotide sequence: TGTGCCAGCAGCGTAACCGGGACACACACTGAAGCTTTCTTT.

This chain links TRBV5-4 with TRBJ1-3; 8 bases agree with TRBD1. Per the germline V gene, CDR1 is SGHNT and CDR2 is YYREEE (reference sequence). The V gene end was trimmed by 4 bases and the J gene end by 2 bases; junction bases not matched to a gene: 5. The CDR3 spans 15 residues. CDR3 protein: CASSATTGAGNTIYF. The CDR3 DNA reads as TGTGCCAGCAGCGCCACGACAGGGGCTGGAAACACCATATATTTT. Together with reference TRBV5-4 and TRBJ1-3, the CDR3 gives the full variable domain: ETGVTQSPTHLIKTRGQQVTLRCSSQSGHNTVSWYQQALGQGPQFIFQYYREEENGRGNFPPRFSGLQFPNYSSELNVNALELDDSALYLCASSATTGAGNTIYFGEGSWLTVV.